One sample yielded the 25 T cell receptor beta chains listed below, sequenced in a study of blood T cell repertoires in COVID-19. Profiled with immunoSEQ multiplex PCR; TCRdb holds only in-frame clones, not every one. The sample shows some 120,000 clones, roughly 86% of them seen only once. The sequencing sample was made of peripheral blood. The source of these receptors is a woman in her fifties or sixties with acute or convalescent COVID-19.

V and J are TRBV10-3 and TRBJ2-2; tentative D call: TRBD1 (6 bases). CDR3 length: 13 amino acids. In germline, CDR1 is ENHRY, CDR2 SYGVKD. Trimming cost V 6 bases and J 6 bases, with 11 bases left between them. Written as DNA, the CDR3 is TGTGCCATCAGCCCTGGACAGTCCGGGGAGCTGTTTTTT. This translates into CAISPGQSGELFF.

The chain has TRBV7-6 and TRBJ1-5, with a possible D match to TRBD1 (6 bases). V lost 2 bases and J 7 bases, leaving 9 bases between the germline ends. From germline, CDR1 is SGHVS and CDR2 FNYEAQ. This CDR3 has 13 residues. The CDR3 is CASSLTRGQPQHF. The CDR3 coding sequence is TGTGCCAGCAGCTTAACCAGGGGCCAGCCCCAGCATTTT.

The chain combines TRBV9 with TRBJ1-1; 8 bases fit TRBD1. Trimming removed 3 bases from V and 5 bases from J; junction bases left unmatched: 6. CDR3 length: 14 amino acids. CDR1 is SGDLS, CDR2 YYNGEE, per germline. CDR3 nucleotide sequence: TGTGCCAGCAGCGCACAGGGGGTAGGGACTGAAGCTTTCTTT. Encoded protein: CASSAQGVGTEAFF. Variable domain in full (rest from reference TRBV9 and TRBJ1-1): DSGVTQTPKHLITATGQRVTLRCSPRSGDLSVYWYQQSLDQGLQFLIQYYNGEERAKGNILERFSAQQFPDLHSELNLSSLELGDSALYFCASSAQGVGTEAFFGQGTRLTVV.

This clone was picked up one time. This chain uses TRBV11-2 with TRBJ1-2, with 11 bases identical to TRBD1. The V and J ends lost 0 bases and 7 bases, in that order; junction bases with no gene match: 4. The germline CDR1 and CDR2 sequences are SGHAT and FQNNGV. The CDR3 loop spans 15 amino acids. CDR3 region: CASSLDWTGGPGYTF. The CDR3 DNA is TGTGCCAGCAGCTTAGATTGGACAGGGGGCCCTGGCTACACCTTC.

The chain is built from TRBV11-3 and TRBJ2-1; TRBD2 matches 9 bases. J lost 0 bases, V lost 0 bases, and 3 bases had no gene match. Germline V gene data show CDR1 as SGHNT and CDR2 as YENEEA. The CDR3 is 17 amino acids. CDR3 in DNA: TGTGCCAGCAGCTTAGATAGCGGGAGTTCCTCCTACAATGAGCAGTTCTTC. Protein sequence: CASSLDSGSSSYNEQFF.

The CDR3 coding sequence is TGCGCCAGCAGCTTGGAAGGACAGGGGAACACCTTC. Its protein is CASSLEGQGNTF. This chain links TRBV5-1 with TRBJ1-2; 9 nucleotides agree with TRBD1. CDR3 size: 12 residues. V trimming: 0 bases; J trimming: 12 bases; junction bases outside the gene matches: 3. Germline CDR1 and CDR2: SGHRS and YFSETQ.

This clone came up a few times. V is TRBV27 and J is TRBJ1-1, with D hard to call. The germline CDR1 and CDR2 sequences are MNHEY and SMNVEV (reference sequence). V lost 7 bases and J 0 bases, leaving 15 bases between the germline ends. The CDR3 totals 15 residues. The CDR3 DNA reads TGTGCCAGCACCCCCGGGGTTTCCCTGAACACTGAAGCTTTCTTT. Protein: CASTPGVSLNTEAFF.

This chain's CDR3 is CASSQGTGSNSPLHF. CDR3 bases: TGTGCCAGCAGCCAAGGGACAGGGTCAAATTCACCCCTCCACTTT. The chain uses TRBV3-1 (or the pseudogene TRBV3-2) and TRBJ1-6; 8 bases match TRBD1. CDR3 length: 15 amino acids. J gave up 7 bases and V 1 base, and 3 bases lay outside the gene matches. Germline V gene lookup returns CDR1 LGHDT and CDR2 YNNKEL (reference sequence).

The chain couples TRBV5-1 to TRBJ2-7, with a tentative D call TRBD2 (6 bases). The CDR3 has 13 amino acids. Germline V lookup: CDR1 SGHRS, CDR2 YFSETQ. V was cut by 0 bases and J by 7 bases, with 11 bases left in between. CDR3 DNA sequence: TGCGCCAGCAGCTTGGAGTCGGCGGGGGAGCAGTACGTC. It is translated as CASSLESAGEQYV.

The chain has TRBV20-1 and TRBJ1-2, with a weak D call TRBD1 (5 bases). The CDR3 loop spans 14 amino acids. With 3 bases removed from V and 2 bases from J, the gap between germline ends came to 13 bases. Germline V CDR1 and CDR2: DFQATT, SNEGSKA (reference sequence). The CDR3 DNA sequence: TGCAGTGCTAGTGGGACGGGAGGGAACTATGGCTACACCTTC. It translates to CSASGTGGNYGYTF.

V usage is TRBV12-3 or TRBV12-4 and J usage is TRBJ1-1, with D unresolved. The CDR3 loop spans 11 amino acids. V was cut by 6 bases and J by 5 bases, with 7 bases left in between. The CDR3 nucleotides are TGTGCCAGCAGAAGAGGGACTGAAGCTTTCTTT. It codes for CASRRGTEAFF.

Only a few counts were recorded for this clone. In nucleotides, the CDR3 is TGTGCCTGGAGTGTACGGGAAAACCTTGAGCAGTTCTTC. Its protein product is CAWSVRENLEQFF. V usage is TRBV30 and J usage is TRBJ2-1; D is perhaps TRBD2 (5 bases). The CDR3 runs to 13 residues. Germline CDR1 and CDR2: GTSNPN and SVGIG (reference sequence). Trimming pared 0 bases from V and 9 bases from J, leaving 12 bases between.

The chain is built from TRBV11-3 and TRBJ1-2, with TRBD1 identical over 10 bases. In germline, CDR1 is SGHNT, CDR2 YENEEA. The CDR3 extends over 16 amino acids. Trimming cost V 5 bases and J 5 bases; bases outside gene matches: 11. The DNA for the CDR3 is TGTGCCAGCAGCACCGACAGGGGGCGCCCCCCATATGGCTACACCTTC. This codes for CASSTDRGRPPYGYTF.

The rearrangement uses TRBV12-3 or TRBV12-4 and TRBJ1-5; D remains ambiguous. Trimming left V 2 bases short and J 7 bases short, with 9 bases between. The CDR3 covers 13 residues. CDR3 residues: CASSLTRVQPQHF. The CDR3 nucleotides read TGTGCCAGCAGTTTAACTCGGGTCCAGCCCCAGCATTTT.

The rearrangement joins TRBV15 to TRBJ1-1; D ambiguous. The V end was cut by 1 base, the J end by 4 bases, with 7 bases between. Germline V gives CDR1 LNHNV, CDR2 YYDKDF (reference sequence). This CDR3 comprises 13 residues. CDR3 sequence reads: CATSRGGGTEAFF. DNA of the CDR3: TGTGCCACCAGCAGAGGAGGTGGCACTGAAGCTTTCTTT.

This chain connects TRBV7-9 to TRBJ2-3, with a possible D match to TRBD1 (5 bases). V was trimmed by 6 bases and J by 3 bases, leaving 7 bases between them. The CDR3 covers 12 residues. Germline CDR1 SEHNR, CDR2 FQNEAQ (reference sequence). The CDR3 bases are TGTGCCAGCAGACAGGCAACAGATACGCAGTATTTT. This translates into CASRQATDTQYF.

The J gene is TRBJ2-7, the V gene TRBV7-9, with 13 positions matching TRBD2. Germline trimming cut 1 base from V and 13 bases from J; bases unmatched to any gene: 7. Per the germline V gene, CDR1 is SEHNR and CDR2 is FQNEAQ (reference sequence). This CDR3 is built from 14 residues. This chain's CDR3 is CASSLEGLAGAPYF. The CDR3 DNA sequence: TGTGCCAGCAGCTTAGAAGGACTAGCGGGAGCTCCTTACTTC.

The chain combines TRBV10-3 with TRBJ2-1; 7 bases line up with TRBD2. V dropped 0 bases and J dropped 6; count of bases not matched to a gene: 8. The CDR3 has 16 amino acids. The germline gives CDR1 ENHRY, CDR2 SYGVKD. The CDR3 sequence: CAISESGGRRSNEQFF. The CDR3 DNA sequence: TGTGCCATCAGTGAGTCGGGGGGGAGGCGCAGCAATGAGCAGTTCTTC.

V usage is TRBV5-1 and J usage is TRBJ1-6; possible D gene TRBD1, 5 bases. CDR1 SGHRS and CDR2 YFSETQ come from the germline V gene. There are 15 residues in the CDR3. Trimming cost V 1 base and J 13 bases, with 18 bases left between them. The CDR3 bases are TGCGCCAGCAGCTTGCGAACGGGGGGTGGGGAGCCCCTCCACTTT. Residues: CASSLRTGGGEPLHF.

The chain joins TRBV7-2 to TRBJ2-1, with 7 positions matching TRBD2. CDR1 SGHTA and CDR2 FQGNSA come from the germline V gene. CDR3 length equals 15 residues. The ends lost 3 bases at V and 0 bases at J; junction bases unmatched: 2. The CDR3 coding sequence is TGTGCCAGCAGCTTCACTAGCGACTCCTACAATGAGCAGTTCTTC. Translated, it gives CASSFTSDSYNEQFF.

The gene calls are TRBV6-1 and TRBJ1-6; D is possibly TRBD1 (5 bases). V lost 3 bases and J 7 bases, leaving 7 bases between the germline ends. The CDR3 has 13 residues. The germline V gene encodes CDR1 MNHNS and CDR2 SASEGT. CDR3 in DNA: TGTGCCAGCAGTGACAGGGTGAATTCACCCCTCCACTTT. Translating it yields CASSDRVNSPLHF.

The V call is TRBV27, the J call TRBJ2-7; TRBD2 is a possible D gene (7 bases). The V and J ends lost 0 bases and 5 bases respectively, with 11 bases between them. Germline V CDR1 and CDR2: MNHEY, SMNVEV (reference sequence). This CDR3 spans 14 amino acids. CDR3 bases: TGTGCCAGCAGTTTATCGAGGGGGGGCCACGAGCAGTACTTC. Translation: CASSLSRGGHEQYF.

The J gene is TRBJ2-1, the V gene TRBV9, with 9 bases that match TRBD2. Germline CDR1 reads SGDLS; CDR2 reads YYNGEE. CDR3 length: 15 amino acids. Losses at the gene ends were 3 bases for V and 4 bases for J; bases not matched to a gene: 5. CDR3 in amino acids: CASSARLADYNEQFF. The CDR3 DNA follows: TGTGCCAGCAGCGCCCGACTAGCGGATTACAATGAGCAGTTCTTC.

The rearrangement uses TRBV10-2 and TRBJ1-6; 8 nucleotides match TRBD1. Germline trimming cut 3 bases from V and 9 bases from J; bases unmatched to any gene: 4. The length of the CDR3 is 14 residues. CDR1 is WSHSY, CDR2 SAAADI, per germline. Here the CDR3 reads CASSDAGGSSPLHF. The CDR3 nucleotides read TGCGCCAGCAGTGATGCAGGGGGCTCTTCACCCCTCCACTTT.

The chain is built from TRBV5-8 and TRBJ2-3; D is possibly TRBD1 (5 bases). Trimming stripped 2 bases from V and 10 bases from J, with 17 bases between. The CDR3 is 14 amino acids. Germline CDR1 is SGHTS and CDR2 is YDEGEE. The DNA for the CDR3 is TGTGCCAGCAGCTTTCCGGACATGGGAAGGTCGCAGTATTTT. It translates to CASSFPDMGRSQYF. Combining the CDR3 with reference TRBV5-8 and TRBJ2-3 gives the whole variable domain EAGVTQSPTHLIKTRGQQATLRCSPISGHTSVYWYQQALGLGLQFLLWYDEGEERNRGNFPPRFSGRQFPNYSSELNVNALELEDSALYLCASSFPDMGRSQYFGPGTRLTVL.